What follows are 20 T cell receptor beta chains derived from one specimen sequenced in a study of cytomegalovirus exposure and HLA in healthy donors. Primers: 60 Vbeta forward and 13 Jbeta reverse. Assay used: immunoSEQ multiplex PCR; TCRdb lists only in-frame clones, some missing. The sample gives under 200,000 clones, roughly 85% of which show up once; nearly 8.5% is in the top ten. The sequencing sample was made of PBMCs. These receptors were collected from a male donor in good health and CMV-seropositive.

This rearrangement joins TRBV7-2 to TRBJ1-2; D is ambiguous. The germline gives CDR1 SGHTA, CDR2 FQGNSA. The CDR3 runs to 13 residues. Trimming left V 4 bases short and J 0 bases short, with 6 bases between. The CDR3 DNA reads TGTGCCAGCAGCTCCAGGCCTAACTATGGCTACACCTTC. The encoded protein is CASSSRPNYGYTF.

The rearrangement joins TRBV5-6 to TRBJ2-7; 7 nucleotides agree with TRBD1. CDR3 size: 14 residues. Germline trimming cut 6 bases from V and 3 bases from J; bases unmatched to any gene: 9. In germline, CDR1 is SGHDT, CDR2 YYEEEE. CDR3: CASTRDRAIYEQYF. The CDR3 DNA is TGTGCCAGCACCAGGGACAGAGCGATCTACGAGCAGTACTTC.

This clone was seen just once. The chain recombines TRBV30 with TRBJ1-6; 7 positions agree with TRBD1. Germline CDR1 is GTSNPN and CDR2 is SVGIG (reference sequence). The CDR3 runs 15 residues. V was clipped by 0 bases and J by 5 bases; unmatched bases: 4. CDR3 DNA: TGTGCCTGGAGTGTACGGGGACAGAATAATTCACCCCTCCACTTT. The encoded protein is CAWSVRGQNNSPLHF.

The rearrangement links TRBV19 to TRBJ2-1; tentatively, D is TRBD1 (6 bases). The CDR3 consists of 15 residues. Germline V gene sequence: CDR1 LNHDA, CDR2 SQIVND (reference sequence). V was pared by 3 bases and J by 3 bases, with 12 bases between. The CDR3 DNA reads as TGTGCCAGTAGTATTCGACAGGTGGGCTACAATGAGCAGTTCTTC. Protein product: CASSIRQVGYNEQFF.

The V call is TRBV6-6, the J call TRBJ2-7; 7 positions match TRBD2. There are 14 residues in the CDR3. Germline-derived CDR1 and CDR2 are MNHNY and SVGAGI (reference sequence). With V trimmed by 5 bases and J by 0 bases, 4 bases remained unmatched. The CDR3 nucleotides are TGTGCCAGCAGTCCCCAGCGGGACTCCTACGAGCAGTACTTC. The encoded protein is CASSPQRDSYEQYF.

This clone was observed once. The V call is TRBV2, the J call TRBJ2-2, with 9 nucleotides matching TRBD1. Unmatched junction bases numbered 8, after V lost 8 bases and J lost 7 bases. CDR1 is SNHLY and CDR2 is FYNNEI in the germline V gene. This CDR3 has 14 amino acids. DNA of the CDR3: TGTGCCAGCCAACGGACAGGGGTCGGCGGGGAGCTGTTTTTT. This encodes CASQRTGVGGELFF.

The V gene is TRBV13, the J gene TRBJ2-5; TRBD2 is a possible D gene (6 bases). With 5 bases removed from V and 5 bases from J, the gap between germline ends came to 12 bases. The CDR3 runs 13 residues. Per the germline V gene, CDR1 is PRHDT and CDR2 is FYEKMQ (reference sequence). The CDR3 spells CASSRTKWETQYF. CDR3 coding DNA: TGTGCCAGCAGCCGGACTAAATGGGAGACCCAGTACTTC.

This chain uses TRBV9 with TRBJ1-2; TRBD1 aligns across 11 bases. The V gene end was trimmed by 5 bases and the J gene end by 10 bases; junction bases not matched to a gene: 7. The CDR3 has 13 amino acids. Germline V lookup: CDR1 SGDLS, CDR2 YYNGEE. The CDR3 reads CASSDGTGGDYTF. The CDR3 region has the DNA TGTGCCAGCAGTGACGGGACAGGGGGAGACTACACCTTC.

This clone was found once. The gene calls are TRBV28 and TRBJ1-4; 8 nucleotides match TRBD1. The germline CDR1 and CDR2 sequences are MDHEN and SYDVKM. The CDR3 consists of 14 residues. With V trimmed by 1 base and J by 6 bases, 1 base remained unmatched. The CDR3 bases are TGTGCCAGCAGTTTATTACAGGGGGATGAAAAACTGTTTTTT. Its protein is CASSLLQGDEKLFF.

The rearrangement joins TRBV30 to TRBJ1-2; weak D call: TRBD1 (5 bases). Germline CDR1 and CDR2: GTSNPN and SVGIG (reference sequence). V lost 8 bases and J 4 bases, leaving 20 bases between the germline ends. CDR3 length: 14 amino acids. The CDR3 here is CAGTLSRESYGYTF. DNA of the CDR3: TGTGCCGGTACATTATCCAGGGAAAGCTATGGCTACACCTTC.

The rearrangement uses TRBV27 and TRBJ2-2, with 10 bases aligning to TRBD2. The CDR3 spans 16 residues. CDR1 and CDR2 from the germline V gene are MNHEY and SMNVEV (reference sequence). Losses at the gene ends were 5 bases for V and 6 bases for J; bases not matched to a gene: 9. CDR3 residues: CASSPGSGGAPGELFF. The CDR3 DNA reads TGTGCCAGCAGTCCGGGCAGCGGGGGGGCCCCCGGGGAGCTGTTTTTT.

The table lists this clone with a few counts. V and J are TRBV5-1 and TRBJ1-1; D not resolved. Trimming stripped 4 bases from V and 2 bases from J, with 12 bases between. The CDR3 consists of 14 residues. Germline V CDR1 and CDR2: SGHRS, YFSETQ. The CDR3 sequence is CASSPSSGNTEAFF. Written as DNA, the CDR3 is TGCGCCAGCAGCCCTTCTTCGGGAAACACTGAAGCTTTCTTT.

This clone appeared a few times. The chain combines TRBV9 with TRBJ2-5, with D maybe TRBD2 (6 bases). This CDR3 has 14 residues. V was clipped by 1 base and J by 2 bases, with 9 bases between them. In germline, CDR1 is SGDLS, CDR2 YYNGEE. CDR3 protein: CASSVLGGQETQYF. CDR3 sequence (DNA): TGTGCCAGCAGCGTATTGGGGGGACAAGAGACCCAGTACTTC. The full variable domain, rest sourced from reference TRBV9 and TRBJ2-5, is DSGVTQTPKHLITATGQRVTLRCSPRSGDLSVYWYQQSLDQGLQFLIQYYNGEERAKGNILERFSAQQFPDLHSELNLSSLELGDSALYFCASSVLGGQETQYFGPGTRLLVL.

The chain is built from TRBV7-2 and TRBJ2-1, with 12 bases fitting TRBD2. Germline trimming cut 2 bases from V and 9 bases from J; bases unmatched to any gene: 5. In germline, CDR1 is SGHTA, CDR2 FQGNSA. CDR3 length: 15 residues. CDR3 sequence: CASSLTSGGYSEQFF. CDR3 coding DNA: TGTGCCAGCAGCTTAACTAGCGGGGGGTATAGTGAGCAGTTCTTC.

CDR3 nucleotides: TGTGCCAGCAGCAAGTACTTGACCTACGAGCAGTACTTC. Translated: CASSKYLTYEQYF. The rearrangement uses TRBV28 and TRBJ2-7; no reliable D call. The CDR3 runs 13 residues. V lost 6 bases and J 2 bases, leaving 11 bases between the germline ends. Germline CDR1 MDHEN, CDR2 SYDVKM.

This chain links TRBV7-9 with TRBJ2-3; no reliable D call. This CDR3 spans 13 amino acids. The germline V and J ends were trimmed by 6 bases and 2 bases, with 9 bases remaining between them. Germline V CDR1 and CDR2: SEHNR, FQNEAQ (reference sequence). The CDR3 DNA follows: TGTGCCAGCAGTTATGCTACCACAGATACGCAGTATTTT. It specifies CASSYATTDTQYF.

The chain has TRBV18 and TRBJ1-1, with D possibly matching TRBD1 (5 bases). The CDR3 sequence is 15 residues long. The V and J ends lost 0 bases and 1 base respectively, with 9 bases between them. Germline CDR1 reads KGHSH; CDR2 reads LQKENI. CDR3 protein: CASSPPGGANTEAFF. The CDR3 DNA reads TGTGCCAGCTCACCACCGGGAGGGGCGAACACTGAAGCTTTCTTT.

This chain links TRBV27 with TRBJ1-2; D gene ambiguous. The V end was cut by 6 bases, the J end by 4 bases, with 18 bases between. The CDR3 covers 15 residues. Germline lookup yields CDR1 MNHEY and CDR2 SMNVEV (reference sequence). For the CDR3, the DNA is TGTGCCAGCAGCCCCCGCCCGATTGAGGGCTATGGCTACACCTTC. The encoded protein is CASSPRPIEGYGYTF.

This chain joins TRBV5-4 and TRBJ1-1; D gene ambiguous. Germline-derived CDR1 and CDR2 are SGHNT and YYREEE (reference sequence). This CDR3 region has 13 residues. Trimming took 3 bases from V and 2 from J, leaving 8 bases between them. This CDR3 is CASSYDKNTEAFF. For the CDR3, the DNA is TGTGCCAGCAGCTACGACAAAAACACTGAAGCTTTCTTT.

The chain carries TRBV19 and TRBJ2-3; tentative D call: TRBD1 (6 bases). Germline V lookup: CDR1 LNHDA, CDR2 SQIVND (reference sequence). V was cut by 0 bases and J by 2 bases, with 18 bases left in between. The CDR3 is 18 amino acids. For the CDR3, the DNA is TGTGCCAGTAGTATAGATCTATGGGGGCCGATCGCCACAGATACGCAGTATTTT. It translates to CASSIDLWGPIATDTQYF.